This T cell receptor beta chain appears in the sequencing data of a study of OX40 agonist ivuxolimab in advanced cancers. The overall study: An agonistic human IgG2 monoclonal antibody against OX40 (CD134) was given.

A word on this clone: The antigen remains unidentified.

It was autoimmune disease history or systemic immunosuppression that excluded patients. TCRdb's copy holds only in-frame clones and misses some; the assay was immunoSEQ multiplex PCR. This sample has 70,000 to 90,000 clones; around 82% occur once, and the top ten carry just under 7%. Overall study findings and caveats: Both CD4+ and CD8+ T cell populations in blood had undergone clonal expansion by week 6 at 0.1 to 3.0 mg/kg. Patients with a partial response at 0.1-3.0 mg/kg had among the lowest clonal expansion.

V was cut by 5 bases and J by 0 bases, with 23 bases left in between. The germline gives CDR1 MDHEN, CDR2 SYDVKM. CDR3 size: 20 residues. The chain uses TRBV28 and TRBJ1-6; TRBD1 might be the D (5 bases). The sequences come from CD4+ or CD8+ T cells sorted from blood, collected in a trial of the OX40 agonist ivuxolimab. This TCR was sampled from an adult with an advanced solid tumor such as melanoma, head and neck, liver or kidney cancer. The CDR3 sequence is CASSPSGGGLRGSYNSPLHF. CDR3 nucleotides: TGTGCCAGCAGTCCCTCCGGGGGAGGCCTCAGAGGCTCCTATAATTCACCCCTCCACTTT.